These 3 T cell receptor beta chains were all obtained from the same sample, sequenced in a study of blood T cell repertoires in COVID-19. Using immunoSEQ multiplex PCR, the repertoire was profiled, and TCRdb retains in-frame clones only, with some absent. This table has 250,000 to 350,000 clones, 65% to 85% appearing once. Sequencing was done on a sample of peripheral blood. These receptors all stem from a human donor with COVID-19, enrolled during active disease. The donor label of this sample is uncertain.

The V and J genes are TRBV12-5 and TRBJ2-4, with D perhaps TRBD1 (6 bases). Trimming stripped 0 bases from V and 1 base from J, with 13 bases between. Germline lookup yields CDR1 LGHNT and CDR2 FRNRAP. The CDR3 is 17 amino acids. CDR3 loop: CASGLVLGAEAKNIQYF. CDR3 DNA: TGTGCTAGTGGTTTGGTACTGGGGGCAGAGGCCAAAAACATTCAGTACTTC.

This clone was counted only a few times. The chain links TRBV7-2 to TRBJ2-7, with 8 bases fitting TRBD2. The germline gives CDR1 SGHTA, CDR2 FQGNSA. Germline trimming cut 2 bases from V and 6 bases from J; bases unmatched to any gene: 6. This CDR3 spans 14 amino acids. Here the CDR3 reads CASSLTSGSSEQYF. CDR3 nucleotide sequence: TGTGCCAGCAGCTTAACTAGCGGCAGCTCCGAGCAGTACTTC.

As DNA, the CDR3 is TGTGCCAGCAGCGTACGCGGGGAGACCCAGTACTTC. Translated: CASSVRGETQYF. The V call is TRBV9, the J call TRBJ2-5; possible D gene TRBD2, 5 bases. Germline-derived CDR1 and CDR2 are SGDLS and YYNGEE. This CDR3 is built from 12 residues. V was trimmed by 1 base and J by 5 bases, leaving 6 bases between them. Using reference TRBV9 and TRBJ2-5 for the parts outside the CDR3, the full variable domain is DSGVTQTPKHLITATGQRVTLRCSPRSGDLSVYWYQQSLDQGLQFLIQYYNGEERAKGNILERFSAQQFPDLHSELNLSSLELGDSALYFCASSVRGETQYFGPGTRLLVL.